This T cell receptor (beta chain) originates from a study of vaccination and CD4 T cells after COVID-19. Regarding the study as a whole: Reactive clone data from convalescent patients indicated a median of about 86% appearing only post-vaccination.

This CDR3 comprises 16 residues. With V trimmed by 4 bases and J by 6 bases, 6 bases remained unmatched. The germline V gene has CDR1 SGHTA and CDR2 FQGTGA. Cultured CD4+ T cell DNA was sequenced using the Oncomine TCR Beta short-read assay. MiXCR was run by TCRdb on the PCR reads, yielding one entry per CDR3 protein. The sample has approximately 13,000 distinct CDR3 sequences, 70% to 80% seen once. Treatment meaning: roughly ten-day PBMC culture with coronavirus spike peptide pools or control peptides (ViraFEST assay). Per-well cultures of approximately 2.1 million PBMCs received 8 to 10 IU/ml IL-2 and 8.5 to 10 ug/ml peptide pools. A remark on this clonotype: Its target is unknown.

The sequence derives from a human donor who had recovered from COVID-19. Sequencing used CD4+ T cells from blood, cultured in vitro. This chain uses TRBV7-3 with TRBJ2-2; 12 bases fit TRBD2. CDR3 sequence (DNA): TGTGCCAGCAGCTCCCGACTAGCGGGAGTGGCCGGGGAGCTGTTTTTT. The encoded protein is CASSSRLAGVAGELFF.